A single sample gave rise to the 4 T cell receptor beta chains below, sequenced in a study of blood T cell repertoires in COVID-19. Sequencing used immunoSEQ multiplex PCR; TCRdb keeps in-frame clones, though not all of them. The sample has about 260,000 clones, 80% to 90% seen once; the top ten hold roughly 10%. Sequencing was carried out using peripheral blood. The receptors stem from a woman aged 70-85 years with COVID-19, enrolled during active disease.

The chain employs TRBV6-5 and TRBJ1-3, with a tentative D call TRBD1 (5 bases). The germline CDR1 and CDR2 sequences are MNHEY and SVGAGI. The CDR3 sequence is 16 residues long. Trimming stripped 2 bases from V and 0 bases from J, with 11 bases between. The CDR3 loop reads CASSYRTGDSGNTIYF. The CDR3 nucleotides read TGTGCCAGCAGTTACCGCACGGGGGACTCTGGAAACACCATATATTTT.

This rearrangement joins TRBV28 to TRBJ1-5, with a possible D match to TRBD1 (5 bases). Trimming took off 0 bases at V and 2 bases at J, with 17 bases between the two ends. Germline V gene lookup returns CDR1 MDHEN and CDR2 SYDVKM. The CDR3 totals 18 residues. This CDR3 reads CASSLWTARSLGNQPQHF. In DNA form, the CDR3 reads TGTGCCAGCAGTTTATGGACAGCCCGGTCTCTGGGCAATCAGCCCCAGCATTTT.

The chain is built from TRBV3-1 (or the pseudogene TRBV3-2) and TRBJ2-1, with 7 bases lining up with TRBD1. V shed 6 bases and J 4 bases; nucleotides not matched to a gene: 3. The CDR3 sequence is 13 residues long. Germline lookup yields CDR1 LGHDT and CDR2 YNNKEL (reference sequence). The CDR3 reads CASRSTGYNEQFF. DNA of the CDR3: TGTGCCAGCAGATCGACAGGGTACAATGAGCAGTTCTTC.

The chain couples TRBV28 to TRBJ1-2; TRBD1 agrees at 8 bases. The germline V gene has CDR1 MDHEN and CDR2 SYDVKM. The CDR3 covers 14 residues. V lost 4 bases to trimming and J lost 7 bases; unmatched junction nucleotides: 8. The DNA of the CDR3 is TGTGCCAGCAGTTGGACAGGGAGGTTTGGTGGCTACACCTTC. It encodes CASSWTGRFGGYTF.